The 29 T cell receptor beta chains below were found in one sample sequenced in a study of cytomegalovirus exposure and HLA in healthy donors. Both 60 Vbeta primers and 13 Jbeta primers went into the PCR. TCRdb's table, derived via immunoSEQ multiplex PCR, lists solely in-frame clones and lacks some. The top ten hold about 1.5% of the sample, which has just over 60,000 clones, roughly 86% seen once. The specimen was PBMCs. Receptor source: a man aged 18 to 29 in good health and CMV-seronegative.

This clone was found once. The V and J genes are TRBV2 and TRBJ2-7; TRBD2 is a possible D gene (5 bases). CDR3 length equals 14 residues. Germline CDR1 is SNHLY and CDR2 is FYNNEI. V was shortened by 3 bases and J by 4 bases, with 13 bases between the two germline ends. The CDR3 region has the DNA TGTGCCAGCAGTGACGATCGGACTGCGTACGAGCAGTACTTC. Translation: CASSDDRTAYEQYF.

J is TRBJ1-1 and V is TRBV30; D is unresolved. The CDR3 runs to 15 residues. Trimming took off 4 bases at V and 1 base at J, with 16 bases between the two ends. The germline gives CDR1 GTSNPN, CDR2 SVGIG (reference sequence). The DNA of the CDR3 is TGTGCCTGGAAAGAGGTCAGAGCCTCGAACACTGAAGCTTTCTTT. Translation gives CAWKEVRASNTEAFF. The whole variable domain, remainder taken from reference TRBV30 and TRBJ1-1, is SQTIHQWPATLVQPVGSPLSLECTVEGTSNPNLYWYRQAAGRGLQLLFYSVGIGQISSEVPQNLSASRPQDRQFILSSKKLLLSDSGFYLCAWKEVRASNTEAFFGQGTRLTVV.

V usage is TRBV6-5 and J usage is TRBJ2-7; D gene ambiguous. The CDR3 length is 14 residues. Trimming shortened V by 5 bases and J by 1 base, and 12 bases separated the two germline ends. CDR1 MNHEY and CDR2 SVGAGI come from the germline V gene. DNA of the CDR3: TGTGCCAGCAGTCCCGCAGGATTGTCCTACGAGCAGTACTTC. Translation: CASSPAGLSYEQYF.

The chain is built from TRBV6-1 and TRBJ2-3, with TRBD1 as a possible D gene (6 bases). Trimming took off 5 bases at V and 3 bases at J, with 6 bases between the two ends. The CDR3 is 12 residues long. The germline gives CDR1 MNHNS, CDR2 SASEGT. The CDR3 sequence is CASSTGTDTQYF. CDR3 in DNA: TGTGCCAGCAGTACAGGGACAGATACGCAGTATTTT.

This sequence joins TRBV2 and TRBJ1-4, with D tentatively TRBD1 (5 bases). V was clipped by 6 bases and J by 3 bases, with 17 bases between them. Germline V gives CDR1 SNHLY, CDR2 FYNNEI. This CDR3 is 16 amino acids long. CDR3 loop: CASRGLGSRANEKLFF. The CDR3 DNA reads as TGTGCCAGCAGGGGGCTTGGTAGCCGGGCTAATGAAAAACTGTTTTTT.

This clone appeared a single time. The genes are TRBV6-5 and TRBJ2-5; D gene unclear. Germline lookup yields CDR1 MNHEY and CDR2 SVGAGI. The CDR3 runs to 14 residues. V was clipped by 0 bases and J by 2 bases, with 7 bases between them. CDR3 DNA: TGTGCCAGCAGTTACTCGAACTGGCAAGAGACCCAGTACTTC. Protein product: CASSYSNWQETQYF.

On this clone itself: One junction end does not reproduce the germline sequence, and a read error may be involved. This chain connects TRBV11-3 to TRBJ2-7; tentative D call: TRBD1 (6 bases). The CDR3 runs to 13 residues. Germline CDR1 and CDR2: SGHNT and YENEEA. CDR3 protein: CASTLQGGDEQYF. The CDR3, as DNA: TGTGCCAGCACCTTACAGGGTGGCGACGAGCAGTACTTC.

This clone was seen more than once but under ten times. The gene calls are TRBV6-5 and TRBJ1-4, with 8 bases fitting TRBD1. CDR3 length equals 14 residues. Germline CDR1 is MNHEY and CDR2 is SVGAGI. V lost 5 bases and J lost 8; bases outside the gene matches: 7. CDR3 region: CASSRDRQNEKLFF. CDR3 nucleotides: TGTGCCAGCAGTCGGGACAGGCAAAACGAAAAACTGTTTTTT.

This chain connects TRBV28 to TRBJ2-7, with D perhaps TRBD1 (6 bases). Between the trimmed V and J ends, which lost 6 bases and 3 bases, there was a span of 18 bases. The germline gives CDR1 MDHEN, CDR2 SYDVKM. The CDR3 runs 15 residues. The CDR3 nucleotides read TGTGCCAGCAGCTTGGGCCAGGGGACGTACTACGAGCAGTACTTC. Translated: CASSLGQGTYYEQYF.

The table lists this clone with a count of one. The rearrangement links TRBV6-1 to TRBJ2-5, with D uncertain. The CDR3 has 15 residues. Germline V gives CDR1 MNHNS, CDR2 SASEGT. Trimming removed 1 base from V and 0 bases from J, with 9 bases in between. The CDR3 loop is CASSEGQPYQETQYF. CDR3 DNA: TGTGCCAGCAGTGAAGGACAACCATACCAAGAGACCCAGTACTTC.

This clone has just one count. V is TRBV4-1 and J is TRBJ1-5; unclear D gene. Trimming shortened V by 2 bases and J by 6 bases, and 17 bases separated the two germline ends. The CDR3 spans 16 residues. CDR1 and CDR2 (germline): MGHRA, YSYEKL. The CDR3 here is CASSQYRRDVGQPQHF. The CDR3 nucleotides are TGCGCCAGCAGCCAATATCGGAGGGATGTCGGTCAGCCCCAGCATTTT.

The CDR3 loop is CASSLEGGSGNSPLHF. CDR3 sequence (DNA): TGTGCCAGCAGCTTAGAAGGCGGCTCGGGGAATTCACCCCTCCACTTT. The rearrangement uses TRBV11-3 and TRBJ1-6; D unclear. V was pared by 0 bases and J by 7 bases, with 13 bases between. From germline, CDR1 is SGHNT and CDR2 YENEEA. The length of the CDR3 is 16 residues.

This chain links TRBV19 with TRBJ2-5, with 7 nucleotides matching TRBD2. With 5 bases clipped from V and 5 bases from J, the junction kept 8 bases outside the gene matches. Germline CDR1 and CDR2: LNHDA and SQIVND (reference sequence). The CDR3 contains 14 residues. The CDR3 nucleotides read TGTGCCAGTAGTGAGGCGGGGGTGGGGGAGACCCAGTACTTC. Translated, it gives CASSEAGVGETQYF.

The chain combines TRBV4-1 with TRBJ1-1, with TRBD1 identical over 10 bases. The CDR3 totals 15 residues. Germline assignment: CDR1 MGHRA and CDR2 YSYEKL. V lost 2 bases to trimming and J lost 5 bases; unmatched junction nucleotides: 5. As DNA, the CDR3 is TGCGCCAGCAGCCAAAAGGGACAGGGGTTGACTGAAGCTTTCTTT. Amino acid sequence: CASSQKGQGLTEAFF.

V usage is TRBV4-1 and J usage is TRBJ1-5; no clear D. CDR3 length equals 17 residues. The V gene's germline CDR1 is MGHRA and CDR2 YSYEKL. The V end was cut by 0 bases, the J end by 3 bases, with 15 bases between. CDR3 DNA sequence: TGCGCCAGCAGCCAAGAGCACTTAGGAGGGTTCAATCAGCCCCAGCATTTT. This codes for CASSQEHLGGFNQPQHF.

The V call is TRBV29-1, the J call TRBJ1-6; maybe TRBD1 (5 bases). The CDR3 has 13 amino acids. Trimming left V 5 bases short and J 6 bases short, with 11 bases between. From germline, CDR1 is SQVTM and CDR2 ANQGSEA. The CDR3 is CSVLGQGNSPLHF. The CDR3 DNA is TGCAGCGTTCTGGGGCAGGGTAATTCACCCCTCCACTTT.

This chain uses TRBV4-1 with TRBJ1-5; TRBD1 matches 8 bases. The V gene's germline CDR1 is MGHRA and CDR2 YSYEKL. Germline trimming cut 4 bases from V and 2 bases from J; bases unmatched to any gene: 4. This CDR3 has 15 amino acids. This CDR3 is CASSLQGGGNQPQHF. The CDR3 DNA sequence: TGCGCCAGCAGCCTACAGGGGGGCGGCAATCAGCCCCAGCATTTT.

The genes are TRBV5-6 and TRBJ1-1; D might be TRBD1 (6 bases). CDR3 length: 14 amino acids. Germline assignment: CDR1 SGHDT and CDR2 YYEEEE. The ends were cut back, 4 bases at V and 5 bases at J, with 15 bases in the middle. CDR3 amino acids: CASSLQGWETEAFF. In DNA form, the CDR3 reads TGTGCCAGCAGCCTACAGGGATGGGAAACTGAAGCTTTCTTT.

The chain joins TRBV5-4 to TRBJ2-5; the D gene is possibly TRBD2 (5 bases). The V gene's germline CDR1 is SGHNT and CDR2 YYREEE (reference sequence). V lost 5 bases, J lost 1 base, and 6 bases lay in between. CDR3 length: 12 residues. CDR3 in amino acids: CASRAGQETQYF. CDR3 DNA sequence: TGTGCCAGCAGGGCGGGCCAAGAGACCCAGTACTTC.

The V and J genes are TRBV12-5 and TRBJ2-3; no firm D call. This CDR3 is 13 amino acids long. V lost 3 bases and J lost 4, with 8 bases in between. Germline values: CDR1 LGHNT, CDR2 FRNRAP. The CDR3 region has the DNA TGTGCTAGTGGTTTCTCCCCCCCAGATACGCAGTATTTT. Encoded protein: CASGFSPPDTQYF.

This clone was seen only a few times. This sequence joins TRBV6-1 and TRBJ2-1, with D tentatively TRBD2 (5 bases). Germline V gene sequence: CDR1 MNHNS, CDR2 SASEGT. The V end was cut by 7 bases, the J end by 0 bases, with 13 bases between. The CDR3 runs to 15 residues. This chain's CDR3 is CASTRLGSSYNEQFF. Here the CDR3 DNA reads TGTGCCAGCACACGACTGGGGAGCTCCTACAATGAGCAGTTCTTC.

The chain has TRBV5-1 and TRBJ2-7; 7 bases are shared with TRBD1. Per the germline V gene, CDR1 is SGHRS and CDR2 is YFSETQ. V shed 3 bases, J shed 5 bases, and the junction held 11 bases outside the gene matches. This CDR3 has 15 residues. In DNA, the CDR3 is TGCGCCAGCAGCTGGGACAGACCTACCAATGACGAGCAGTACTTC. It is translated as CASSWDRPTNDEQYF. The whole variable domain, filled in from reference TRBV5-1 and TRBJ2-7, reads KAGVTQTPRYLIKTRGQQVTLSCSPISGHRSVSWYQQTPGQGLQFLFEYFSETQRNKGNFPGRFSGRQFSNSRSEMNVSTLELGDSALYLCASSWDRPTNDEQYFGPGTRLTVT.

The chain joins TRBV29-1 to TRBJ2-3, with 7 nucleotides matching TRBD1. After removal of 4 bases from V and 4 bases from J, the junction contained 5 bases not matched to a gene. Germline assignment: CDR1 SQVTM and CDR2 ANQGSEA. The CDR3 sequence is 13 residues long. The CDR3 region is CSVVAGGSDTQYF. The DNA for the CDR3 is TGCAGCGTTGTGGCAGGGGGATCAGATACGCAGTATTTT.

The gene calls are TRBV29-1 and TRBJ1-2; the match to TRBD1 covers 7 bases. The CDR3 extends over 12 amino acids. In germline, CDR1 is SQVTM, CDR2 ANQGSEA. The V segment lost 6 bases and the J segment 3 bases; nucleotides outside the gene matches: 4. CDR3 protein: CSVLTGYYGYTF. In nucleotides, the CDR3 is TGCAGCGTCCTGACAGGGTACTATGGCTACACCTTC.

The V gene is TRBV2, the J gene TRBJ2-7; the D is unclear. This CDR3 comprises 12 residues. V lost 0 bases and J 5 bases, leaving 5 bases between the germline ends. Germline lookup yields CDR1 SNHLY and CDR2 FYNNEI. In nucleotides, the CDR3 is TGTGCCAGCAGTGAAGCGCTAAACGAGCAGTACTTC. Residues: CASSEALNEQYF.

This chain uses TRBV29-1 with TRBJ2-1; 8 bases match TRBD1. CDR1 is SQVTM, CDR2 ANQGSEA, per germline. This CDR3 comprises 15 residues. Trimming removed 5 bases from V and 3 bases from J; junction bases left unmatched: 9. The CDR3 spells CSVHPTGVGYNEQFF. In DNA form, the CDR3 reads TGCAGCGTTCACCCGACAGGGGTGGGCTACAATGAGCAGTTCTTC.

The CDR3 loop reads CASSPNVDLSYEQYF. For the CDR3, the DNA is TGTGCCAGCAGCCCAAATGTAGATCTCTCCTACGAGCAGTACTTC. V and J are TRBV7-6 and TRBJ2-7; D unclear. The CDR3 totals 15 residues. The germline V gene has CDR1 SGHVS and CDR2 FNYEAQ. Deletions cut 5 bases from V and 0 bases from J, with 14 bases between.

In DNA, the CDR3 is TGTGCCAGCAGTCCCCGGGACATACCCACCGGGGAGCTGTTTTTT. Its translation is CASSPRDIPTGELFF. The V gene is TRBV2, the J gene TRBJ2-2; D possibly corresponds to TRBD1 (6 bases). The CDR3 is made up of 15 amino acids. CDR1 is SNHLY and CDR2 is FYNNEI in the germline V gene. Trimming shortened V by 5 bases and J by 4 bases, and 14 bases separated the two germline ends. The whole variable domain, filled in from reference TRBV2 and TRBJ2-2, reads EPEVTQTPSHQVTQMGQEVILRCVPISNHLYFYWYRQILGQKVEFLVSFYNNEISEKSEIFDDQFSVERPDGSNFTLKIRSTKLEDSAMYFCASSPRDIPTGELFFGEGSRLTVL.

DNA of the CDR3: TGTGCCAGCAGCTCCCTCCCTCAGGGTCAGGGGTACTATGGCTACACCTTC. It is translated as CASSSLPQGQGYYGYTF. This chain connects TRBV7-2 to TRBJ1-2; perhaps TRBD1 as D (6 bases). Germline V CDR1 and CDR2: SGHTA, FQGNSA. This CDR3 region has 17 residues. Deletions cut 4 bases from V and 3 bases from J, with 21 bases between.